Detailed here is one T cell receptor (beta chain). CDR1 and CDR2 from the germline V gene are GTSNPN and SVGIG (reference sequence). The CDR3 contains 13 residues. Trimming cost V 3 bases and J 5 bases, with 13 bases left between them. This sample is part of a study of blood T cell repertoires in COVID-19. Study information: Samples taken during acute and convalescent COVID-19 were collected in the United States, Italy and Spain. From T cells, B-cell-depleted T cells, or PBMCs came the material, which was cDNA or gDNA.

Profiled with immunoSEQ multiplex PCR; TCRdb holds only in-frame clones, not every one. Here the sample spans about 380,000 clones, about 85% being singletons. The clonotype originates from a woman under 30 with acute or convalescent COVID-19. Sequenced material: peripheral blood. The V call is TRBV30, the J call TRBJ1-2; D gene unclear. CDR3 in DNA: TGTGCCTGGAGCGCCTCATCGGGGTATGGCTACACCTTC. This sequence encodes CAWSASSGYGYTF.